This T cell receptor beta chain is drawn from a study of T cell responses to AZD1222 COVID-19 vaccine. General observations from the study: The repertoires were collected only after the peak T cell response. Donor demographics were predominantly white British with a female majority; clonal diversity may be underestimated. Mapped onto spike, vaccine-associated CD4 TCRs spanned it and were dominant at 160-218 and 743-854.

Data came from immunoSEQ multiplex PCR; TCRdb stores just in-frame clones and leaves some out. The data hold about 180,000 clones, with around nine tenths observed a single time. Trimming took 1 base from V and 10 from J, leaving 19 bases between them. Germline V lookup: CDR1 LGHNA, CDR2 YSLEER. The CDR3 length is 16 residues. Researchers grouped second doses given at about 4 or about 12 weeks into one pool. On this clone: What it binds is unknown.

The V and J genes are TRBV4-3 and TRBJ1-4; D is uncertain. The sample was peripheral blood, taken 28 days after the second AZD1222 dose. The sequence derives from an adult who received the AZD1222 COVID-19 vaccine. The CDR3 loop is CASSQVYVVGLGKLFF. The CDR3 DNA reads TGCGCCAGCAGCCAAGTATACGTTGTCGGCCTCGGAAAACTGTTTTTT.